This T cell receptor (beta chain) was recovered during a study of blood T cell repertoires in COVID-19 (dated by TCRdb to the early 2020s). Regarding the complete study: Collaborator samples came from the United States, Italy and Spain and covered acute and convalescent phases of COVID-19. The material from the prospective study consisted of cDNA or gDNA derived from T cells, B-cell-depleted T cells, or PBMCs. The dataset comprised deeply sampled blood TCRbeta repertoires from subjects exposed to, actively infected with, or recovered from COVID-19. A freely available public database, intended as a resource for researchers studying the immune response to SARS-CoV-2, is where the repertoires were released. Samples came from the ongoing ImmuneRACE study (first 160 participants) plus 1,254 subjects from 6 global collaborators. A de-identified subject ID, COVID-19 status, age in years and sex were almost always included in the sample metadata. Where available, HLA class I and class II types were obtained from metadata supplied by the sample provider rather than from assay-based typing.

The CDR3 sequence holds 15 residues, the cysteine and phenylalanine included. Only the CDR3 region is kept as DNA, spanning 45 bases read in frame from base 1. The germline V gene (reference sequence) gives CDR1 as WNHNN and CDR2 as SYGVQD. Germline trimming: 7 bases from V, 7 bases from J; junction bases outside gene matches: 13. At one collaborating source in Seattle, patients were enrolled during active infection and were followed longitudinally through the course of disease. Collaborating institutions collected whole blood in K2EDTA tubes following their own protocols. Collaborator samples were shipped for TCRbeta analysis as frozen whole blood, isolated PBMCs, or DNA extracted from either sample type. Broader findings and caveats from the paper: The amount of clinical and demographic metadata varied by source and participant and was provided uncurated.

TCRbeta CDR3 regions were amplified from genomic DNA by means of the immunoSEQ Assay, a bias-controlled multiplex PCR. The original methods were these. The number of nucleated cells in each sample was estimated by amplification of reference gene primers within the assay. Sequence reads were collapsed and filtered to measure the absolute abundance of every unique TCRbeta CDR3 rearrangement. Productive Simpson clonality was computed per sample as the square root of Simpson's diversity index over productive rearrangements. TCRdb retrieved this table from immuneACCESS and kept in-frame rearrangements only. Not all clones are present; in checked studies, unresolved V genes account for under half, and no reason is known for the remainder. D and trimming come from the DNA, and the V and J calls and clone size come from that table. The sample includes approximately 200,000 clones, with approximately 90% observed a single time. Clones ranked in the top ten supply roughly 2.5% of the sample.

Comments on this clone: Its antigen specificity is not known. Base quality data are lacking; no much larger clone is found one base away.

The sequence came from a man aged 30 to 45 with COVID-19, enrolled during active disease. Sequencing was performed on peripheral blood. The receptor chain draws on TRBV10-1 and TRBJ1-5; 7 bases in the middle match TRBD1. DNA sequence: TGCGCCAGCATTCGCGGGATAGGGGGCCGCCAGCCCCAGCATTTT. This translates into CASIRGIGGRQPQHF.